This T cell receptor (beta chain) was observed in a study of shared T cell receptors in the human thymus. Trimming shortened V by 2 bases and J by 4 bases, and 9 bases separated the two germline ends. From germline, CDR1 is MNHEY and CDR2 SMNVEV (reference sequence). The CDR3 loop spans 13 amino acids. Sequencing used immunoSEQ multiplex PCR; TCRdb keeps in-frame clones, though not all of them. Of roughly 500,000 clones listed, 70% to 80% are singletons. These sequences were also reported in another study, on human thymus T cells. That paper adds: Samples came from healthy Finnish infants during open corrective cardiac surgery. In corrective heart surgery, resections were taken, and these provided the thymus tissue. Reports from related research described highly overlapping thymic repertoires among unrelated individuals.

Specimen: thymocytes. V is TRBV27 and J is TRBJ2-7; D unresolved. This sequence originates from a boy under two years old with a congenital heart defect. CDR3 loop: CASSLRGRYEQYF. The CDR3 nucleotides are TGTGCCAGCAGTTTAAGAGGTCGGTACGAGCAGTACTTC.